The T cell receptor (beta chain) described here comes from a study of beta chain features in type 1 diabetes. The sequenced template was cDNA made from the entire isolated RNA. Method: immunoSEQ multiplex PCR; TCRdb's copy keeps in-frame clones and lacks some. The sample shows some 330,000 clones, around 13% of them seen only once. This clone showed up just a few times. The antigen is unknown. CDR3 length equals 14 residues. Looked up from germline, CDR1 is LGHNA and CDR2 is YSLEER. V dropped 0 bases and J dropped 10 bases, with 15 bases sitting between them. Study findings and constraints: Moderate yet significant TCRB CDR3 shortening was seen in Type 1 diabetes patients in all four CD4+ subsets. Lower insertion and higher deletion counts appeared at VDJ junctions in type 1 diabetes patients.

The sequence derives from a woman in her late teens or twenties with type 1 diabetes. The sequenced material came from naive CD4+ T cells from blood. The chain joins TRBV4-3 to TRBJ1-1, with a weak D call TRBD1 (6 bases). DNA of the CDR3: TGCGCCAGCAGCCAAGATAACAGGGTGCGGAGAGCTTTCTTT. The encoded protein is CASSQDNRVRRAFF.